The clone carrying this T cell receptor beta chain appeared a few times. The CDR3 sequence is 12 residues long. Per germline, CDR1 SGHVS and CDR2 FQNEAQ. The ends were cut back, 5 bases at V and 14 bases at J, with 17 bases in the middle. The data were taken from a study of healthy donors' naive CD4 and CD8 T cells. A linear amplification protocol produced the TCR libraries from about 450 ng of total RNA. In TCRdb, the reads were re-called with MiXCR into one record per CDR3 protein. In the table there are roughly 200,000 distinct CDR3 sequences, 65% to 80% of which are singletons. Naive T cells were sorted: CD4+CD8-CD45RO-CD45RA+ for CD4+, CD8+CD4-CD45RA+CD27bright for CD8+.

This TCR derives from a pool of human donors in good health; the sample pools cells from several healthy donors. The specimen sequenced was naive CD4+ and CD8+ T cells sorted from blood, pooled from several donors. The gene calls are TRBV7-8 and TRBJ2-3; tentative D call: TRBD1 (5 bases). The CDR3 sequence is CASSPSGQLRYF. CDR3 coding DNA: TGTGCCAGCAGCCCCTCCGGACAACTGCGGTATTTT.